The TCR beta chain described here comes from a study of cytomegalovirus exposure and HLA in healthy donors. Germline assignment: CDR1 SGHAT and CDR2 FQNNGV. The CDR3 has 16 amino acids. V shed 4 bases and J shed 4 bases, with 17 bases lying between them. Comments on this clone: The target antigen is unknown.

PCR primers comprised 60 Vbeta and 13 Jbeta primers. This table comes from immunoSEQ multiplex PCR, and its TCRdb copy is limited to in-frame clones, with some not included. This repertoire shows 210,000 or so clones, about 74% found once; its top ten account for about 14%. General observations from the study: The investigators catalogued 150 or so TCR beta chains as cytomegalovirus-associated.

The sequenced sample consisted of PBMCs. V gene TRBV11-2 combines with J gene TRBJ2-1, with D maybe TRBD2 (5 bases). The clonotype comes from a man aged 35-49 years in good health and CMV-seronegative. CDR3 nucleotide sequence: TGTGCCAGCAGCTCCCGAGGTAGCGCGGTATACAATGAGCAGTTCTTC. Translating it yields CASSSRGSAVYNEQFF. Using reference TRBV11-2 and TRBJ2-1 for the parts outside the CDR3, the full variable domain is EAGVAQSPRYKIIEKRQSVAFWCNPISGHATLYWYQQILGQGPKLLIQFQNNGVVDDSQLPKDRFSAERLKGVDSTLKIQPAKLEDSAVYLCASSSRGSAVYNEQFFGPGTRLTVL.